This entry lists 29 T cell receptor beta chains sequenced from one sample in a study of T cell clonality in common variable immunodeficiency. TCRdb's table, derived via immunoSEQ multiplex PCR, lists solely in-frame clones and lacks some. Observed in the sample are 32,000 or so clones, none of them singletons. Study-level points and caveats: In common variable immunodeficiency, TCR beta chains reportedly carried fewer deletions and N-nucleotide insertions.

Which antigens these TCRs recognize remains unknown. Material for sequencing was peripheral blood mononuclear cells. All receptors derive from a human donor with common variable immunodeficiency.

To note about this clone: The CDR3 end falls 3 residues outside the read, so it is completed with the germline J gene. V usage is TRBV6-2 or TRBV6-3 and J usage is TRBJ2-2; TRBD1 agrees at 11 bases. Trimming cost V 5 bases and J 6 bases; bases outside gene matches: 8. Germline CDR1 reads MNHEY; CDR2 reads SVGEGT. This CDR3 comprises 16 residues. CDR3: CASSNGQGAFSGELFF. Incomplete CDR3 DNA: TGTGCCAGCAGTAACGGACAGGGGGCGTTTTCCGGGGAG.

With respect to this clone: The read is 3 residues too short to cover the CDR3 end, so that end is filled in from the germline J gene. The V call is TRBV19, the J call TRBJ2-5, with 8 bases fitting TRBD2. CDR3 length: 15 amino acids. Germline V CDR1 and CDR2: LNHDA, SQIVND (reference sequence). V lost 2 bases and J lost 2; bases outside the gene matches: 4. The CDR3 sequence: CASSISGGWQETQYF. CDR3 DNA (partial): TGTGCCAGTAGTATATCGGGGGGGTGGCAAGAGACC.

This clone has a count of ten or more. The read gets to within 3 residues of the CDR3 end, and the germline J gene fills in the rest. The chain is built from TRBV6-1 and TRBJ1-1; possibly TRBD1 for D (5 bases). V lost 1 base and J 5 bases, leaving 11 bases between the germline ends. The CDR3 covers 14 residues. CDR1 and CDR2 (germline): MNHNS, SASEGT. The part of the CDR3 DNA that was read is TGTGCCAGCAGTGAAGAGGGGAGGAGGACTGAA. Translation gives CASSEEGRRTE. The CDR3 in its entirety is CASSEEGRRTEAFF.

Many counts were recorded for this clone. Coverage ceases 3 residues before the CDR3 finishes, and the germline J gene fills in the end. The chain carries TRBV2 and TRBJ1-1; 10 bases agree with TRBD1. V shed 7 bases and J 2 bases; nucleotides not matched to a gene: 7. The CDR3 loop spans 15 amino acids. Germline assignment: CDR1 SNHLY and CDR2 FYNNEI. The sequenced part of the CDR3 DNA is TGTGCCAGCATCACCCGGGACAGGGGTAACACTGAA. It specifies CASITRDRGNTE. The full CDR3 sequence reads CASITRDRGNTEAFF.

Concerning this clone: The read finishes 3 residues shy of the CDR3 end, and the germline J gene is used to complete it. The V gene is TRBV6-1, the J gene TRBJ2-5; 10 nucleotides agree with TRBD1. This CDR3 has 14 amino acids. Germline V CDR1 and CDR2: MNHNS, SASEGT. The J segment lost 4 bases and the V segment lost 8 bases, leaving 7 bases of the junction unmatched. The CDR3 protein is CASGGQGGIETQYF. Partial CDR3 DNA: TGTGCCAGCGGTGGACAGGGGGGGATAGAGACC.

This clone was seen many times. The CDR3 end is not reached by the read, which stops 3 residues before it; the germline J gene fills it in. This chain joins TRBV30 and TRBJ1-1, with unresolved D. The germline V gene encodes CDR1 GTSNPN and CDR2 SVGIG (reference sequence). The CDR3 contains 11 residues. V was pared by 6 bases and J by 7 bases, with 12 bases between. The CDR3 loop reads CACAPRFEAFF. The sequenced CDR3 bases are TGTGCCTGTGCGCCCCGCTTTGAA.

Concerning this clone: The read ends 3 residues before the CDR3 terminus; that terminus is restored from the germline J gene. The rearrangement uses TRBV6-1 and TRBJ1-5, with D possibly TRBD1 on 6 matching bases. Germline V gene data show CDR1 as MNHNS and CDR2 as SASEGT. This CDR3 comprises 15 residues. Trimming removed 4 bases from V and 0 bases from J, with 10 bases in between. Incomplete CDR3 DNA: TGTGCCAGCAGTGCCGGGACAAATAGCAATCAGCCC. It yields the protein CASSAGTNSNQP. The whole CDR3 sequence reads CASSAGTNSNQPQHF.

For this clone: The CDR3 end lies 3 residues beyond the end of the read and is filled in from the germline J gene. V usage is TRBV19 and J usage is TRBJ2-7; the D gene is possibly TRBD2 (6 bases). The V end lost 5 bases, the J end lost 0 bases, and 14 bases lay between the germline ends. CDR1 and CDR2 (germline): LNHDA, SQIVND (reference sequence). This CDR3 is built from 15 residues. CDR3 bases read: TGTGCCAGTAGTGCCCGGAGGGCCAGCTCCTACGAG. Translation gives CASSARRASSYE. The whole CDR3 region reads CASSARRASSYEQYF.

This clone is medium-sized (0.01 to 0.1%) in the sample. The read ends 3 residues early relative to the CDR3; the germline J gene fills the gap. V and J are TRBV29-1 and TRBJ2-7, with D perhaps matching TRBD1 (5 bases). The V end lost 4 bases, the J end lost 0 bases, and 13 bases lay between the germline ends. Germline loops: CDR1 SQVTM, CDR2 ANQGSEA. The CDR3 totals 14 residues. The CDR3 here is CSVGLFRDSYEQYF. The covered CDR3 bases are TGCAGCGTTGGGCTATTCAGGGACTCCTACGAG.

Comment on this clone: The read is 3 residues too short to cover the CDR3 end, so that end is filled in from the germline J gene. The chain links TRBV18 to TRBJ2-7, with D perhaps TRBD1 (6 bases). The germline V gene encodes CDR1 KGHSH and CDR2 LQKENI. The length of the CDR3 is 14 residues. V gave up 3 bases and J gave up 5 bases, with 14 bases separating them. The part of the CDR3 DNA that was read is TGTGCCAGCTCACCGGGGGCGCAAGGCGACGAG. This encodes CASSPGAQGDE. The entire CDR3 protein reads CASSPGAQGDEQYF.

Comments on this clone: Read coverage stops 3 residues before the CDR3 terminus; the germline J gene supplies the remainder. The V call is TRBV19, the J call TRBJ1-5, with D unclear. The CDR3 length is 13 residues. Trimming took off 6 bases at V and 6 bases at J, with 12 bases between the two ends. Germline CDR1 reads LNHDA; CDR2 reads SQIVND (reference sequence). The CDR3 bases that were read are TGTGCCAGTAGCGAATTAAGAGGTCAGCCC. Its protein product is CASSELRGQP. The entire CDR3 reads CASSELRGQPQHF. Complete variable domain (other parts from reference TRBV19 and TRBJ1-5): DGGITQSPKYLFRKEGQNVTLSCEQNLNHDAMYWYRQDPGQGLRLIYYSQIVNDFQKGDIAEGYSVSREKKESFPLTVTSAQKNPTAFYLCASSELRGQPQHFGDGTRLSIL.

This clone appeared many times. The read ends 3 residues shy of where the CDR3 ends; the end is completed using the germline J gene. The V call is TRBV18, the J call TRBJ1-4; D possibly corresponds to TRBD1 (6 bases). The germline CDR1 and CDR2 sequences are KGHSH and LQKENI. The V end lost 5 bases, the J end lost 7 bases, and 17 bases lay between the germline ends. CDR3 size: 15 residues. The CDR3 reads CASSETQGGGEKLFF. The sequenced part of the CDR3 DNA is TGTGCCAGCTCAGAAACACAGGGAGGGGGTGAAAAA.

Only a few counts were recorded for this clone. The CDR3 end lies 3 residues beyond the end of the read and is filled in from the germline J gene. The chain couples TRBV20-1 to TRBJ1-2, with 7 bases aligning to TRBD1. The germline CDR1 and CDR2 sequences are DFQATT and SNEGSKA (reference sequence). The V segment lost 5 bases and the J segment 3 bases; nucleotides outside the gene matches: 6. The CDR3 is 13 residues long. The CDR3 sequence is CSAGKTGYYGYTF. The covered CDR3 bases are TGCAGTGCTGGAAAGACAGGGTACTATGGC.

Comment on this clone: The observed sequence ends 3 residues before the CDR3 terminus, with the missing tail filled in from the germline J gene. This chain uses TRBV7-9 with TRBJ1-4, with D maybe TRBD1 (5 bases). Germline CDR1 SEHNR, CDR2 FQNEAQ (reference sequence). The CDR3 totals 15 residues. V dropped 5 bases and J dropped 0 bases, with 10 bases sitting between them. This CDR3 is CASSPPGATNEKLFF. CDR3 DNA (partial): TGTGCCAGCAGCCCCCCGGGGGCAACTAATGAAAAA.

This clone has ten or more counts. Read data end 3 residues before the CDR3 end; the end is taken from the germline J gene. The chain combines TRBV20-1 with TRBJ2-1; a weak D match, TRBD1 (6 bases). V lost 3 bases to trimming and J lost 0 bases, with 18 bases between them. This CDR3 is 17 amino acids long. Germline V gene data show CDR1 as DFQATT and CDR2 as SNEGSKA (reference sequence). Incomplete CDR3 DNA: TGCAGTGCTAGTAACCCGAAGGACAGCATCTCCTACAATGAG. This codes for CSASNPKDSISYNE. The entire CDR3 is CSASNPKDSISYNEQFF.

This clone was found many times. The read is 3 residues too short to cover the CDR3 end, so that end is filled in from the germline J gene. The chain uses TRBV18 and TRBJ1-1, with 10 bases that match TRBD1. The CDR3 length is 14 residues. V lost 3 bases to trimming and J lost 6 bases; unmatched junction nucleotides: 4. CDR1 and CDR2 from the germline V gene are KGHSH and LQKENI. The CDR3 is CASSPPTGGPEAFF. The CDR3 bases that were read are TGTGCCAGCTCACCCCCGACAGGGGGCCCTGAA.

Concerning this clone: The CDR3 end is not reached by the read, which stops 3 residues before it; the germline J gene fills it in. The V gene is TRBV11-2, the J gene TRBJ2-3; 7 bases fit TRBD2. V lost 6 bases to trimming and J lost 2 bases; unmatched junction nucleotides: 5. Per germline, CDR1 SGHAT and CDR2 FQNNGV. The CDR3 is 14 residues long. The sequenced part of the CDR3 DNA is TGTGCCAGCAGACTGGGGGGGAACACAGATACG. Its protein is CASRLGGNTDT. The entire CDR3 protein is CASRLGGNTDTQYF.

This clone was detected many times. The read halts 3 residues ahead of the CDR3 end, with the missing end drawn from the germline J gene. The chain joins TRBV20-1 to TRBJ2-1, with TRBD1 identical over 11 bases. Per germline, CDR1 DFQATT and CDR2 SNEGSKA (reference sequence). The CDR3 is 15 residues long. With 1 base clipped from V and 2 bases from J, the junction kept 1 base outside the gene matches. CDR3 region: CSARGDRGAYNEQFF. The CDR3 DNA, read in part, is TGCAGTGCTAGAGGGGACAGGGGGGCCTACAATGAG.

This clone appeared many times. With the read ending 3 residues before the CDR3 end, the germline J gene is used to fill in that end. This rearrangement joins TRBV5-1 to TRBJ1-5; 8 nucleotides match TRBD1. This CDR3 spans 16 amino acids. CDR1 and CDR2 from the germline V gene are SGHRS and YFSETQ. The trim removed 5 bases at V and 0 bases at J, leaving 7 bases unmatched. This CDR3 reads CASRRRQGPSNQPQHF. Partial CDR3 DNA: TGCGCCAGCAGGCGAAGACAGGGGCCTAGCAATCAGCCC.

This clone was detected ten times or more. The read ends 3 residues early relative to the CDR3; the germline J gene fills the gap. V is TRBV7-3 and J is TRBJ2-7; the D gene is possibly TRBD2 (5 bases). Trimming shortened V by 3 bases and J by 2 bases, and 17 bases separated the two germline ends. The germline CDR1 and CDR2 sequences are SGHTA and FQGTGA. The CDR3 is 16 amino acids. The DNA read from the CDR3 is TGTGCCAGCAGCTTTGAAGCGGCGCCGTGGGCCTACGAG. Its translation is CASSFEAAPWAYE. From start to end, the CDR3 is CASSFEAAPWAYEQYF.

Turning to this clone: The CDR3 end lies 3 residues beyond the end of the read and is filled in from the germline J gene. This chain connects TRBV18 to TRBJ2-1; the D gene is possibly TRBD1 (5 bases). V lost 6 bases, J lost 0 bases, and 12 bases lay in between. The germline CDR1 and CDR2 sequences are KGHSH and LQKENI. The CDR3 runs 15 residues. The CDR3 bases that were read are TGTGCCAGCTCGGACCCAGGACACTCCTACAATGAG. It encodes CASSDPGHSYNE. In full, the CDR3 reads CASSDPGHSYNEQFF.

At least ten counts were recorded for this clone. The read finishes 3 residues shy of the CDR3 end, and the germline J gene is used to complete it. The chain uses TRBV29-1 and TRBJ2-7; a possible D gene is TRBD1 (5 bases). V shed 6 bases and J shed 4 bases, with 19 bases lying between them. The CDR3 contains 14 residues. The germline CDR1 and CDR2 sequences are SQVTM and ANQGSEA. CDR3 DNA (partial): TGCAGCGTGGACGCAGGGCCCTCTCGGTACGAG. Its translation: CSVDAGPSRYE. The whole CDR3 is CSVDAGPSRYEQYF.

By sample fraction, this clone is medium-sized. The read comes to an end 3 residues before the CDR3 does, leaving the germline J gene to fill in the end. V is TRBV15 and J is TRBJ2-7, with D maybe TRBD1 (6 bases). Trimming took off 3 bases at V and 3 bases at J, with 15 bases between the two ends. CDR3 length: 15 amino acids. Germline CDR1 and CDR2: LNHNV and YYDKDF (reference sequence). CDR3 DNA (partial): TGTGCCACCAGCAGCATGACAGGCGTTGGCTACGAG. It yields the protein CATSSMTGVGYE. The CDR3 in full is CATSSMTGVGYEQYF.

In the case of this clone: The read comes to an end 3 residues before the CDR3 does, leaving the germline J gene to fill in the end. The V call is TRBV19, the J call TRBJ2-3, with 9 nucleotides matching TRBD1. The junction had 5 bases not matched to a gene; V was cut back by 1 base and J by 3 bases. Germline V gene data show CDR1 as LNHDA and CDR2 as SQIVND (reference sequence). The CDR3 length is 16 residues. This chain's CDR3 is CASSIVLGTGTDTQYF. The covered CDR3 bases are TGTGCCAGTAGTATAGTGTTGGGGACAGGGACAGATACG. Full variable domain (missing parts from reference TRBV19 and TRBJ2-3): DGGITQSPKYLFRKEGQNVTLSCEQNLNHDAMYWYRQDPGQGLRLIYYSQIVNDFQKGDIAEGYSVSREKKESFPLTVTSAQKNPTAFYLCASSIVLGTGTDTQYFGPGTRLTVL.

This clone was recorded at least ten times. Read coverage stops 3 residues before the CDR3 terminus; the germline J gene supplies the remainder. The rearrangement links TRBV19 to TRBJ2-3; no firm D call. Trimming took off 4 bases at V and 0 bases at J, with 8 bases between the two ends. Germline CDR1 reads LNHDA; CDR2 reads SQIVND (reference sequence). The CDR3 sequence is 14 residues long. The CDR3 bases that were read are TGTGCCAGTAGTACACAACCCAGCACAGATACG. Protein: CASSTQPSTDT. The entire CDR3 is CASSTQPSTDTQYF.

Worth noting for this clone: Read coverage stops 3 residues before the CDR3 terminus; the germline J gene supplies the remainder. The gene calls are TRBV7-2 and TRBJ1-4; D remains ambiguous. CDR1 is SGHTA and CDR2 is FQGNSA in the germline V gene. The CDR3 is 15 amino acids. Trimming left V 3 bases short and J 8 bases short, with 16 bases between. CDR3 DNA, as far as it was read: TGTGCCAGCAGCTTCGGGTCGACGGCCGAGGAAAAA. Protein product: CASSFGSTAEEK. The entire CDR3 reads CASSFGSTAEEKLFF. Drawing the rest from reference TRBV7-2 and TRBJ1-4, the complete variable domain is GAGVSQSPSNKVTEKGKDVELRCDPISGHTALYWYRQSLGQGLEFLIYFQGNSAPDKSGLPSDRFSAERTGGSVSTLTIQRTQQEDSAVYLCASSFGSTAEEKLFFGSGTQLSVL.

Notes on this clone: The read ends 3 residues shy of where the CDR3 ends; the end is completed using the germline J gene. The rearrangement joins TRBV2 to TRBJ2-5; D may be TRBD1 (6 bases). Trimming left V 6 bases short and J 5 bases short, with 13 bases between. Germline V lookup: CDR1 SNHLY, CDR2 FYNNEI. The CDR3 runs to 13 residues. The DNA read from the CDR3 is TGTGCCAGCAGCCTCCACAGGGTCGAGACC. This codes for CASSLHRVET. The complete CDR3 protein is CASSLHRVETQYF.

This clone was observed a few times. This CDR3 reads CAWSVLKQSSYEQYF. The CDR3 DNA, read in part, is TGTGCCTGGAGTGTTTTAAAACAGAGCTCCTACGAG. The chain links TRBV30 to TRBJ2-7; no clear D gene. Read coverage stops 3 residues before the CDR3 terminus; the germline J gene supplies the remainder. Germline-derived CDR1 and CDR2 are GTSNPN and SVGIG (reference sequence). This CDR3 is built from 15 residues. With 0 bases removed from V and 0 bases from J, the gap between germline ends came to 12 bases. The full variable domain, in which reference TRBV30 and TRBJ2-7 provide the parts outside the CDR3, is SQTIHQWPATLVQPVGSPLSLECTVEGTSNPNLYWYRQAAGRGLQLLFYSVGIGQISSEVPQNLSASRPQDRQFILSSKKLLLSDSGFYLCAWSVLKQSSYEQYFGPGTRLTVT.

The sample holds many counts of this clone. The sequence runs out 3 residues before the end of the CDR3; the remainder is reconstructed from the germline J gene. V is TRBV7-9 and J is TRBJ2-7, with TRBD1 matching 8 bases. The germline V gene has CDR1 SEHNR and CDR2 FQNEAQ (reference sequence). The V gene end was trimmed by 5 bases and the J gene end by 3 bases; junction bases not matched to a gene: 3. The CDR3 loop spans 13 amino acids. The CDR3 bases that were read are TGTGCCAGCAGCGCGACAGGGGACTACGAG. This codes for CASSATGDYE. The whole CDR3 reads CASSATGDYEQYF.